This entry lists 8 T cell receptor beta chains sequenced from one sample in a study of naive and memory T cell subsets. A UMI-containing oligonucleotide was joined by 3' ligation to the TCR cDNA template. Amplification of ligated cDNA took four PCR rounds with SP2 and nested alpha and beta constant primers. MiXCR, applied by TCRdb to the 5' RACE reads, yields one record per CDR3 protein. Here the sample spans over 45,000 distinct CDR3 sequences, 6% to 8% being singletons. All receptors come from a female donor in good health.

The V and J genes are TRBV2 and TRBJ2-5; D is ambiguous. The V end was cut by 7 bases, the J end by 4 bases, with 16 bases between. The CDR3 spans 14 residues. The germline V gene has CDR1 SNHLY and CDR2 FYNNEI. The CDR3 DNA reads TGTGCCAGCAATGGCAGGACCTCCGGAGAGACCCAGTACTTC. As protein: CASNGRTSGETQYF.

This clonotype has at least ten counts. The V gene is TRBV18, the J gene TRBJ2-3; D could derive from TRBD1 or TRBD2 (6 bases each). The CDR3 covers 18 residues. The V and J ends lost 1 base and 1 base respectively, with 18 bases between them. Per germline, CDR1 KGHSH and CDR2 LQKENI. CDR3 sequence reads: CASSPRYGGRVGTDTQYF. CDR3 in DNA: TGTGCCAGCTCACCACGGTATGGGGGGCGTGTTGGCACAGATACGCAGTATTTT. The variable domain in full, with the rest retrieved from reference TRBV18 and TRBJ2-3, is NAGVMQNPRHLVRRRGQEARLRCSPMKGHSHVYWYRQLPEEGLKFMVYLQKENIIDESGMPKERFSAEFPKEGPSILRIQQVVRGDSAAYFCASSPRYGGRVGTDTQYFGPGTRLTVL.

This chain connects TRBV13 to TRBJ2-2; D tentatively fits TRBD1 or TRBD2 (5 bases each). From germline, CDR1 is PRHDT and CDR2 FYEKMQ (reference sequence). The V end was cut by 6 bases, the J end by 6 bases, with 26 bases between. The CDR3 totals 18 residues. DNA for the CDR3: TGTGCCAGCAGACTCACCCTCCGGGACCAGGTGCGAGCCGGGGAGCTGTTTTTT. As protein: CASRLTLRDQVRAGELFF.

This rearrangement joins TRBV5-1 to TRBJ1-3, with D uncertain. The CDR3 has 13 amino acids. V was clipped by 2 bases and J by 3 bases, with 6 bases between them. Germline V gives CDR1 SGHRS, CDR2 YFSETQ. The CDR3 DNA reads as TGCGCCAGCAGCTTTTCTAGTGGAAACACCATATATTTT. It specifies CASSFSSGNTIYF. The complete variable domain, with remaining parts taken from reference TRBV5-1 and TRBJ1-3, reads KAGVTQTPRYLIKTRGQQVTLSCSPISGHRSVSWYQQTPGQGLQFLFEYFSETQRNKGNFPGRFSGRQFSNSRSEMNVSTLELGDSALYLCASSFSSGNTIYFGEGSWLTVV.

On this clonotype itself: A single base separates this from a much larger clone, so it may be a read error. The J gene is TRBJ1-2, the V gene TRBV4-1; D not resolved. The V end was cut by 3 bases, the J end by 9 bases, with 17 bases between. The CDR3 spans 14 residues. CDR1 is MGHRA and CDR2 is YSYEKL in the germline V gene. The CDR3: CASSQRTVAYCYTF. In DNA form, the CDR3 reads TGCGCCAGCAGCCAGCGAACGGTGGCCTACTGCTACACCTTC.

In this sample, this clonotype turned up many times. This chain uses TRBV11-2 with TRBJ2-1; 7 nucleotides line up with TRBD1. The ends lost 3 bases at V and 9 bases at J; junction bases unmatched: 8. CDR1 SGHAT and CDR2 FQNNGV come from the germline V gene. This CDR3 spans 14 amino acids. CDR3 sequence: CASSFTGEGGEQFF. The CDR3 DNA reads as TGTGCCAGCAGCTTTACAGGGGAAGGTGGTGAGCAGTTCTTC. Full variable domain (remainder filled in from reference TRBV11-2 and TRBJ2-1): EAGVAQSPRYKIIEKRQSVAFWCNPISGHATLYWYQQILGQGPKLLIQFQNNGVVDDSQLPKDRFSAERLKGVDSTLKIQPAKLEDSAVYLCASSFTGEGGEQFFGPGTRLTVL.

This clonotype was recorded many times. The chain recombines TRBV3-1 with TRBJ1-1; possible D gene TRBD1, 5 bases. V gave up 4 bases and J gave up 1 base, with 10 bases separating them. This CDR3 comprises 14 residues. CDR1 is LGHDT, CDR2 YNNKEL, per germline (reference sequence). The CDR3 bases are TGTGCCAGCAGCCGGTCCACAGGGAACACTGAAGCTTTCTTT. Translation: CASSRSTGNTEAFF.

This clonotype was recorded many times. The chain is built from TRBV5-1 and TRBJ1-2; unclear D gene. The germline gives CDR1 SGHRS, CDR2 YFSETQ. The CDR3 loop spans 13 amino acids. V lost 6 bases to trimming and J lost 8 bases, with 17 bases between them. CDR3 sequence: CASKVLEGGGYTF. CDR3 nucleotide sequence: TGCGCCAGCAAGGTCCTAGAGGGTGGCGGCTACACCTTC.